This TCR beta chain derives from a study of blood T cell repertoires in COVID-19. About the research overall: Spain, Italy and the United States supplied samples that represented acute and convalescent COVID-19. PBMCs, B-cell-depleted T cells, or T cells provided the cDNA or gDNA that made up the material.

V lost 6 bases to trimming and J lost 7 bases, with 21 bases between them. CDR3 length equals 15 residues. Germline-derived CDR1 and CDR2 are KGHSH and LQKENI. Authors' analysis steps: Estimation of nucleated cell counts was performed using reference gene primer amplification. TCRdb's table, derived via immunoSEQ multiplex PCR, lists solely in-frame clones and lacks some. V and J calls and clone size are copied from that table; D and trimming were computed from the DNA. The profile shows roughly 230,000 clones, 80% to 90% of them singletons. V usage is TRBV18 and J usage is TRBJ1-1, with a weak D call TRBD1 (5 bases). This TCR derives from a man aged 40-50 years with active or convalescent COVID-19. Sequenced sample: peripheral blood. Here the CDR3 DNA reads TGTGCCAGCTCCCCGGCGAGGACGCCGGGGGGTGAAGCTTTCTTT. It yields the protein CASSPARTPGGEAFF.